A single sample gave rise to the 14 T cell receptor beta chains below, sequenced in a study of cytomegalovirus exposure and HLA in healthy donors. Method: immunoSEQ multiplex PCR; TCRdb's copy keeps in-frame clones and lacks some. The sample lists roughly 130,000 clones; about 88% were seen once. The sequencing sample was made of PBMCs. The receptors here all came from a young man in good health and CMV-seronegative.

The chain joins TRBV4-1 to TRBJ1-5; D ambiguous. Trimming left V 1 base short and J 5 bases short, with 15 bases between. The CDR3 is 16 amino acids. From germline, CDR1 is MGHRA and CDR2 YSYEKL. The CDR3: CASSQGPGIGYQPQHF. CDR3 bases: TGCGCCAGCAGCCAAGGGCCGGGTATCGGCTATCAGCCCCAGCATTTT.

The genes are TRBV29-1 and TRBJ2-2; 9 bases are shared with TRBD1. V lost 3 bases, J lost 6 bases, and 14 bases stayed unmatched. CDR3 length: 17 residues. Germline loops: CDR1 SQVTM, CDR2 ANQGSEA. This CDR3 reads CSVEPPGQGVGPGELFF. The CDR3 DNA reads TGCAGCGTTGAGCCACCGGGACAGGGAGTGGGGCCCGGGGAGCTGTTTTTT.

This sequence joins TRBV5-6 and TRBJ1-4; 7 positions match TRBD1. The CDR3 has 15 amino acids. Trimming at V came to 6 bases and at J to 3 bases, leaving 8 bases not matched to a gene. Germline CDR1 reads SGHDT; CDR2 reads YYEEEE. CDR3 region: CASTQKGTANEKLFF. In nucleotides, the CDR3 is TGTGCCAGCACCCAAAAGGGGACAGCTAATGAAAAACTGTTTTTT.

The CDR3 DNA reads as TGTGCCAGCAGCTTGGGGGCTTGGGGGCAGCTGGACGAGCAGTACTTC. Translating gives CASSLGAWGQLDEQYF. The chain carries TRBV5-4 and TRBJ2-7, with a possible D match to TRBD1 (6 bases). The V end was cut by 0 bases, the J end by 5 bases, with 18 bases between. Germline V CDR1 and CDR2: SGHNT, YYREEE (reference sequence). This CDR3 region has 16 residues.

The chain combines TRBV29-1 with TRBJ1-1; tentative D call: TRBD1 (5 bases). V was trimmed by 7 bases and J by 3 bases, leaving 15 bases between them. CDR1 and CDR2 (germline): SQVTM, ANQGSEA. The CDR3 is 13 residues long. The CDR3 region is CSGSQRGDTEAFF. DNA for the CDR3: TGCAGCGGCTCCCAGCGGGGGGACACTGAAGCTTTCTTT.

This chain uses TRBV6-5 with TRBJ1-5; D uncertain. V was clipped by 6 bases and J by 5 bases, with 14 bases between them. Germline-derived CDR1 and CDR2 are MNHEY and SVGAGI. CDR3 length: 14 amino acids. The CDR3 sequence is CASRPSRYYQPQHF. CDR3 sequence (DNA): TGTGCCAGCAGGCCTAGCCGGTATTATCAGCCCCAGCATTTT.

This clone was found once. V gene TRBV6-1 combines with J gene TRBJ1-3, with D uncertain. With 0 bases removed from V and 1 base from J, the gap between germline ends came to 10 bases. In germline, CDR1 is MNHNS, CDR2 SASEGT. CDR3 length equals 16 residues. In DNA form, the CDR3 reads TGTGCCAGCAGTGAAGCCGCCGCGGGGTCTGGAAACACCATATATTTT. As protein: CASSEAAAGSGNTIYF.

The rearrangement links TRBV27 to TRBJ2-6; possibly TRBD1 for D (5 bases). Germline values: CDR1 MNHEY, CDR2 SMNVEV (reference sequence). The ends were cut back, 3 bases at V and 0 bases at J, with 6 bases in the middle. The CDR3 extends over 15 amino acids. This CDR3 is CASSFTGSGANVLTF. CDR3 nucleotides: TGTGCCAGCAGTTTCACAGGCTCTGGGGCCAACGTCCTGACTTTC.

The chain links TRBV11-2 to TRBJ2-3; 7 nucleotides match TRBD2. The CDR3 sequence is 13 residues long. The junction had 7 bases not matched to a gene; V was cut back by 7 bases and J by 6 bases. Per germline, CDR1 SGHAT and CDR2 FQNNGV. The CDR3 loop is CASTSAGFDTQYF. The CDR3 nucleotides are TGTGCCAGCACTTCAGCGGGATTTGATACGCAGTATTTT.

The CDR3 DNA reads as TGTGCCAGCAGCGTAGAAACAGGAACGAGAGGCTACACCTTC. It yields the protein CASSVETGTRGYTF. The chain employs TRBV9 and TRBJ1-2; TRBD1 is a possible D gene (5 bases). Germline lookup yields CDR1 SGDLS and CDR2 YYNGEE. V gave up 0 bases and J gave up 8 bases, with 14 bases separating them. This CDR3 region has 14 residues.

V and J are TRBV7-3 and TRBJ2-5, with 7 bases identical to TRBD2. Germline CDR1 reads SGHTA; CDR2 reads FQGTGA. The CDR3 loop spans 17 amino acids. J was trimmed by 1 base and V by 2 bases; bases with no gene match: 10. In DNA, the CDR3 is TGTGCCAGCAGCTTAGGAAGGCGAGCGGGATCCCAAGAGACCCAGTACTTC. Its protein is CASSLGRRAGSQETQYF.

This clone was observed once. The V call is TRBV14, the J call TRBJ1-2, with 7 bases fitting TRBD1. There are 14 residues in the CDR3. Germline trimming cut 2 bases from V and 4 bases from J; bases unmatched to any gene: 4. Germline V CDR1 and CDR2: SGHDN, FVKESK. The chain's CDR3 is CASSQMGQTYGYTF. The CDR3 DNA is TGTGCCAGCAGCCAAATGGGACAGACCTATGGCTACACCTTC.

The chain employs TRBV5-4 and TRBJ2-7; 7 bases match TRBD2. CDR3 size: 13 residues. Germline V gene sequence: CDR1 SGHNT, CDR2 YYREEE (reference sequence). The chain's CDR3 is CATSGGGFYEQYF. The CDR3 DNA reads TGTGCTACCAGCGGCGGGGGATTCTACGAGCAGTACTTC.

CDR3 sequence: CASSSDGDNEQFF. DNA of the CDR3: TGTGCCAGCAGCTCAGACGGGGACAATGAGCAGTTCTTC. V gene TRBV7-3 combines with J gene TRBJ2-1; perhaps TRBD2 as D (5 bases). The CDR3 totals 13 residues. The germline V gene encodes CDR1 SGHTA and CDR2 FQGTGA. Trimming removed 4 bases from V and 5 bases from J, with 9 bases in between.